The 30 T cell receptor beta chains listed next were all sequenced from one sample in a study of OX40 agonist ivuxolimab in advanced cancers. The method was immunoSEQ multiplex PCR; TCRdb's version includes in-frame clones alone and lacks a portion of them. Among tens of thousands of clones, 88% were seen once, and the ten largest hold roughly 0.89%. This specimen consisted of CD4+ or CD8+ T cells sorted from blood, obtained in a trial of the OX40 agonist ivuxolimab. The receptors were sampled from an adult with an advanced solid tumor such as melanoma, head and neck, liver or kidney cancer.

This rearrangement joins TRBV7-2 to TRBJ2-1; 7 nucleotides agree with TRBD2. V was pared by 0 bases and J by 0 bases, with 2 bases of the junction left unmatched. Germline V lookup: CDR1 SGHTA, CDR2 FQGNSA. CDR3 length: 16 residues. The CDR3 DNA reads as TGTGCCAGCAGCTTAGCGCGGGGGAGCTCCTACAATGAGCAGTTCTTC. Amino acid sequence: CASSLARGSSYNEQFF.

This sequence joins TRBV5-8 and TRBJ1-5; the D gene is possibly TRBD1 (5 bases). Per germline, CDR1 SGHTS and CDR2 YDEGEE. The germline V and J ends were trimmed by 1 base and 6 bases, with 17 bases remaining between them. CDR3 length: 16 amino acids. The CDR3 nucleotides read TGTGCCAGCAGCTTGCGAACCGGGGGTCGGTTTCAGCCCCAGCATTTT. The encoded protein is CASSLRTGGRFQPQHF.

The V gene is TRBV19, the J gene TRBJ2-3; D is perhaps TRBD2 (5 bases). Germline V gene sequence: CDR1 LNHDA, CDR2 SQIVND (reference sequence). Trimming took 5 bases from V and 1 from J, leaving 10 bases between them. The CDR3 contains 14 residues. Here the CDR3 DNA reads TGTGCCAGTAGTCCGGGATACGGCACAGATACGCAGTATTTT. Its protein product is CASSPGYGTDTQYF.

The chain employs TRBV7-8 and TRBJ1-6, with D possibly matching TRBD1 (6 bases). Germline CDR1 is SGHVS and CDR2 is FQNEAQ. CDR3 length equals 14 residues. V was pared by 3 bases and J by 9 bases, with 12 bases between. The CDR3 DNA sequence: TGTGCCAGCAGCTTGGGGGGCCTCAGTTCACCCCTCCACTTT. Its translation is CASSLGGLSSPLHF.

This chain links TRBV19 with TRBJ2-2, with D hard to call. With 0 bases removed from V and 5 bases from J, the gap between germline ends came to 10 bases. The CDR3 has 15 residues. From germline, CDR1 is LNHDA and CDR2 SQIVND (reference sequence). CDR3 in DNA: TGTGCCAGTAGTATAGATCGCGGAGAAACCGGGGAGCTGTTTTTT. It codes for CASSIDRGETGELFF. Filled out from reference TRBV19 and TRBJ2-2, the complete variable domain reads DGGITQSPKYLFRKEGQNVTLSCEQNLNHDAMYWYRQDPGQGLRLIYYSQIVNDFQKGDIAEGYSVSREKKESFPLTVTSAQKNPTAFYLCASSIDRGETGELFFGEGSRLTVL.

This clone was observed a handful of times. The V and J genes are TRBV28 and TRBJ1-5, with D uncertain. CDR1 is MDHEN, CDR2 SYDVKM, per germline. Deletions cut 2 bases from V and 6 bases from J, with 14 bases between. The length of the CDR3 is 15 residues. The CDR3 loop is CASSLTSALGQPQHF. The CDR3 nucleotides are TGTGCCAGCAGTTTAACTTCGGCGCTGGGTCAGCCCCAGCATTTT.

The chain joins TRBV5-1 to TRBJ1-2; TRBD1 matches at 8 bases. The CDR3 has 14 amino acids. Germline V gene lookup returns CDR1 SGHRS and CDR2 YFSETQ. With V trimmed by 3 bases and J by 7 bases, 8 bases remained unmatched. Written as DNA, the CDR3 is TGCGCCAGCAGCTATCAGACAGGGGTGGGTGGCTACACCTTC. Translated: CASSYQTGVGGYTF.

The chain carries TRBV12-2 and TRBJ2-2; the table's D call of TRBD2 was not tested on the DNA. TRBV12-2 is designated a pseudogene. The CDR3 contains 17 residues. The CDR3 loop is CASGPSSQSSGTGELFF. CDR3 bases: TGTGCAAGTGGTCCTAGCTCCCAGTCTAGTGGCACCGGGGAGCTGTTTTTT.

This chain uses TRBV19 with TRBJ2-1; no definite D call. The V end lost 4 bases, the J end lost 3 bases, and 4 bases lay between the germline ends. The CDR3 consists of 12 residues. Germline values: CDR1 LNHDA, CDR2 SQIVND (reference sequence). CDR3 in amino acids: CASSTLYNEQFF. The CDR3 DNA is TGTGCCAGTAGTACCCTCTACAATGAGCAGTTCTTC.

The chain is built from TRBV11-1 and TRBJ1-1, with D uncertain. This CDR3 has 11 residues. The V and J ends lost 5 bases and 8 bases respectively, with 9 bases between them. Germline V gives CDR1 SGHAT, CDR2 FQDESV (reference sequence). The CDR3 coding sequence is TGTGCCAGCAGCCTAAGTGGGGAAGCTTTCTTT. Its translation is CASSLSGEAFF.

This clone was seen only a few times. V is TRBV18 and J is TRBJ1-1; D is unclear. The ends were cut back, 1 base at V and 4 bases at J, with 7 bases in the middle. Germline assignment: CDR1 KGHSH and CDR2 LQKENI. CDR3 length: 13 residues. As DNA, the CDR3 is TGTGCCAGCTCACCACAGGGAGGCACTGAAGCTTTCTTT. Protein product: CASSPQGGTEAFF.

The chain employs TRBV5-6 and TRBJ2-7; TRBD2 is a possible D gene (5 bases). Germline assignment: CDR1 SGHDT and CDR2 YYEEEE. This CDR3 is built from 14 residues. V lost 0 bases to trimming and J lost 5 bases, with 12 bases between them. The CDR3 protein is CASSLGQWRHEQYF. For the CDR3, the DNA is TGTGCCAGCAGCTTGGGGCAGTGGAGGCACGAGCAGTACTTC.

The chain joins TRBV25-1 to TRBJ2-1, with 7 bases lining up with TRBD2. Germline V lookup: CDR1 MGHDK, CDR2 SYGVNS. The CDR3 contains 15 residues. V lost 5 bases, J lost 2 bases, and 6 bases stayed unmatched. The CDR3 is CASSRDYKTYNEQFF. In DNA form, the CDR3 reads TGTGCCAGCAGTAGGGACTACAAAACCTACAATGAGCAGTTCTTC.

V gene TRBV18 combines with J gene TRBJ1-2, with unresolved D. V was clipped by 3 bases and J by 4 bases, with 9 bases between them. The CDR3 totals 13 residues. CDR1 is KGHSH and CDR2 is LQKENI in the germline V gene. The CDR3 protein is CASSPDVIYGYTF. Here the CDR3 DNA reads TGTGCCAGCTCACCCGACGTAATCTATGGCTACACCTTC.

The CDR3: CASSQTSQGRGDTQYF. The CDR3 DNA sequence: TGCGCCAGCAGCCAAACATCACAGGGGCGAGGAGATACGCAGTATTTT. The chain links TRBV4-1 to TRBJ2-3, with 7 nucleotides matching TRBD1. The germline gives CDR1 MGHRA, CDR2 YSYEKL. This CDR3 region has 16 residues. The V and J ends lost 2 bases and 5 bases, in that order; junction bases with no gene match: 10.

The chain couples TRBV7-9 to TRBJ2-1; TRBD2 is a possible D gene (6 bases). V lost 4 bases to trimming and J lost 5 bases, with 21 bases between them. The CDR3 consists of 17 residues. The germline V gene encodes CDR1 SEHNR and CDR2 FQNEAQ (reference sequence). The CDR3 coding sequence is TGTGCCAGCAGCTCACGACCGGGAAATAGCGGAGACAATGAGCAGTTCTTC. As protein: CASSSRPGNSGDNEQFF.

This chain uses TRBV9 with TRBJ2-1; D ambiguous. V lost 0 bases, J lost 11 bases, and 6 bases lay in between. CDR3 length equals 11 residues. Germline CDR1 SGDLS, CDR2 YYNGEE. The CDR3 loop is CASSVGGKQFF. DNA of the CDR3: TGTGCCAGCAGCGTAGGGGGTAAGCAGTTCTTC.

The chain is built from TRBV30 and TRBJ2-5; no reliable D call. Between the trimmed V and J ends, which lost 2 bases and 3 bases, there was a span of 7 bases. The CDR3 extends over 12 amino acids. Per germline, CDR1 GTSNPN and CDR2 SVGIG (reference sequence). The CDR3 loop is CAWSPSEETQYF. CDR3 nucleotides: TGTGCCTGGAGTCCCTCAGAAGAGACCCAGTACTTC. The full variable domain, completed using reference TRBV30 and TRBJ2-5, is SQTIHQWPATLVQPVGSPLSLECTVEGTSNPNLYWYRQAAGRGLQLLFYSVGIGQISSEVPQNLSASRPQDRQFILSSKKLLLSDSGFYLCAWSPSEETQYFGPGTRLLVL.

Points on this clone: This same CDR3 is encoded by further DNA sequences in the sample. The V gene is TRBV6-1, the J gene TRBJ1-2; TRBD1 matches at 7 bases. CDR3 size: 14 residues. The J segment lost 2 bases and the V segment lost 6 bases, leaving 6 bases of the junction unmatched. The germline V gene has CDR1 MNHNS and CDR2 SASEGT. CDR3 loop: CASSGGQLNYGYTF. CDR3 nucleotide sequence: TGTGCCAGCAGCGGGGGACAGCTGAACTATGGCTACACCTTC.

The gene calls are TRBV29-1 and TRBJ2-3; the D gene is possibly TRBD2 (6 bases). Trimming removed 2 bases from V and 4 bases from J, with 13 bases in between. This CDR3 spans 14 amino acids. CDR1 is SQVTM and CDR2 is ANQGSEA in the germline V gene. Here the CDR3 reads CSVEPQRLADTQYF. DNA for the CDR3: TGCAGCGTTGAACCCCAGAGACTAGCAGATACGCAGTATTTT.

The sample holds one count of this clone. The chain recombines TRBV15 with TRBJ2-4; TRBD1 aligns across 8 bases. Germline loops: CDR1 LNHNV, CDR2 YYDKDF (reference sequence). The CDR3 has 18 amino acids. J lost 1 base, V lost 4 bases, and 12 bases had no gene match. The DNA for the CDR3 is TGTGCCACCAGCACAAAAAACAGGGGGTTTCTGGCCAAAAACATTCAGTACTTC. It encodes CATSTKNRGFLAKNIQYF.

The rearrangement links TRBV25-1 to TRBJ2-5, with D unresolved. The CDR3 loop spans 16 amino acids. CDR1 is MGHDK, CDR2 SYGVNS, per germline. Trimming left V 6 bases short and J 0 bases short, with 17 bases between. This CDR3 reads CASRSGWKGYQETQYF. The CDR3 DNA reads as TGTGCCAGCAGATCGGGCTGGAAAGGGTACCAAGAGACCCAGTACTTC.

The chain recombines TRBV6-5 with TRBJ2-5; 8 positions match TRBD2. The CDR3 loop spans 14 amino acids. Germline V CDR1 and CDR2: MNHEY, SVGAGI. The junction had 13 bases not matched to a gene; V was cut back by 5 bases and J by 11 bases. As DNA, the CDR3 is TGTGCCAGCAGTACTACCGGGACTAGATTTCGGCAGTACTTC. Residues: CASSTTGTRFRQYF.

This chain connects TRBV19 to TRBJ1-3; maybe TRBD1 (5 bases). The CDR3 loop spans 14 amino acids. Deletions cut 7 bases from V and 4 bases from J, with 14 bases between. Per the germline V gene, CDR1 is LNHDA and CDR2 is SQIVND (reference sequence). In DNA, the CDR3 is TGTGCCAGTACCCTGGGGGGTAACGGAAACACCATATATTTT. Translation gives CASTLGGNGNTIYF.

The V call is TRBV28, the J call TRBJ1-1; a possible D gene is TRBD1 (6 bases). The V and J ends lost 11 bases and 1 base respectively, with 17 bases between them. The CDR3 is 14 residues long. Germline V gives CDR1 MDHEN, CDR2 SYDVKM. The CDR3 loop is CAGRGGRANTEAFF. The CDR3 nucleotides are TGTGCCGGTCGGGGGGGCAGGGCGAACACTGAAGCTTTCTTT.

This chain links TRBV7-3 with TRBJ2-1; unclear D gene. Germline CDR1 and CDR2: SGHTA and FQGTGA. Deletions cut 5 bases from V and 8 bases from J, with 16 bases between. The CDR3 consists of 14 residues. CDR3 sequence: CASSPSWVVDEQFF. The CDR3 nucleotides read TGTGCCAGCAGCCCAAGCTGGGTAGTCGATGAGCAGTTCTTC.

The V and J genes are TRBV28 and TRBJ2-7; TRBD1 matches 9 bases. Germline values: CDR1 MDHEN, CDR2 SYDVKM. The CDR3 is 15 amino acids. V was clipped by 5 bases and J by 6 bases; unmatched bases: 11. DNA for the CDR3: TGTGCCAGCAGTCCGACGGGACAGGGATTTGGCGAGCAGTACTTC. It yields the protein CASSPTGQGFGEQYF.

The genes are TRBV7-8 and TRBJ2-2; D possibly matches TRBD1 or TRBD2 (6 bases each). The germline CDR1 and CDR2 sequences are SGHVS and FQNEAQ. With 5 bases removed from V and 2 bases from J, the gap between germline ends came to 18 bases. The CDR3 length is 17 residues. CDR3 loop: CASSTVGGQLNTGELFF. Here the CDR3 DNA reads TGTGCCAGCAGCACTGTTGGGGGGCAGTTAAACACCGGGGAGCTGTTTTTT.

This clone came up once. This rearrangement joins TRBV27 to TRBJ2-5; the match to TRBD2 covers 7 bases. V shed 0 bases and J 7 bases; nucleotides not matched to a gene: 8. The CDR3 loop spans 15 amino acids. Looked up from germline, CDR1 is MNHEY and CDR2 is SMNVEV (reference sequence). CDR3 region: CASSLSSGFFWTQYF. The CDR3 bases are TGTGCCAGCAGTTTATCTAGCGGGTTCTTCTGGACCCAGTACTTC.

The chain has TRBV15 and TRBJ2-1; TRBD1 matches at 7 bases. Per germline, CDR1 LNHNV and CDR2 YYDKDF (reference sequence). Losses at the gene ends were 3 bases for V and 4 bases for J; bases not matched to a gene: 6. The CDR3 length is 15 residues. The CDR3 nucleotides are TGTGCCACCAGCAGCACAGGGGTAGGGTACAATGAGCAGTTCTTC. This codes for CATSSTGVGYNEQFF.